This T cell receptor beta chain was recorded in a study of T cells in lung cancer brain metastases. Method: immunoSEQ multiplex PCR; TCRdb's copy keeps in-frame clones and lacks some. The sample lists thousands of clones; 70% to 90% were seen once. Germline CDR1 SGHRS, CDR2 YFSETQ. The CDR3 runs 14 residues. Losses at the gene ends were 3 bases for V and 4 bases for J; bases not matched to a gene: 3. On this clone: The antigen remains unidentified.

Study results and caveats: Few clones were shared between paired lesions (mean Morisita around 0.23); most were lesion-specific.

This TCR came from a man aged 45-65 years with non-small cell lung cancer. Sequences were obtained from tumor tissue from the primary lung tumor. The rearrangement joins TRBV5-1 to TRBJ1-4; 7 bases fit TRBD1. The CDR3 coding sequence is TGCGCCAGCAGCTGGCAGGGGGGTAATGAAAAACTGTTTTTT. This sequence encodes CASSWQGGNEKLFF.